This T cell receptor (beta chain) was captured by sequencing in a study of cytomegalovirus exposure and HLA in healthy donors. Vbeta (60) and Jbeta (13) primers were used in the PCR. Only in-frame clones appear in the TCRdb table, and some are missing; sequencing was by immunoSEQ multiplex PCR. In the table there are 90,000 to 120,000 clones, roughly 84% of which are singletons. This CDR3 has 11 amino acids. Germline CDR1 and CDR2: SGHAT and FQNNGV. V was clipped by 5 bases and J by 4 bases, with 6 bases between them. The specimen sequenced was PBMCs. This sequence was found in a woman aged 18-29 years in good health and CMV-seronegative. This chain links TRBV11-2 with TRBJ2-7; no definite D call. The CDR3 DNA reads TGTGCCAGCAGCATTATATACGAGCAGTACTTC. Protein sequence: CASSIIYEQYF.